Shown below are 25 T cell receptor beta chains from a single sample sequenced in a study of cytomegalovirus exposure and HLA in healthy donors. 13 Jbeta primers and 60 Vbeta primers were used for the PCR. Data came from immunoSEQ multiplex PCR; TCRdb stores just in-frame clones and leaves some out. The table lists 30,000 to 40,000 clones, about nine tenths of them singletons, with roughly 10% in the top ten. Sequencing input: PBMCs. The receptors originated from a woman aged 40-49 years in good health and CMV-seropositive.

The chain's CDR3 is CASRREVETQYF. The DNA of the CDR3 is TGTGCCAGCAGGAGGGAGGTAGAGACCCAGTACTTC. The chain has TRBV2 and TRBJ2-5, with D tentatively TRBD2 (6 bases). V dropped 6 bases and J dropped 4 bases, with 9 bases sitting between them. From germline, CDR1 is SNHLY and CDR2 FYNNEI. The CDR3 sequence is 12 residues long.

Here the CDR3 reads CASGRGNEKLFF. CDR3 in DNA: TGTGCCAGCGGGAGGGGGAATGAAAAACTGTTTTTT. The rearrangement joins TRBV25-1 to TRBJ1-4; TRBD1 might be the D (6 bases). Trimming took 8 bases from V and 5 from J, leaving 9 bases between them. Germline lookup yields CDR1 MGHDK and CDR2 SYGVNS. The CDR3 loop spans 12 amino acids.

The chain combines TRBV11-2 with TRBJ2-3; 7 bases map to TRBD2. The length of the CDR3 is 14 residues. The J segment lost 2 bases and the V segment lost 5 bases, leaving 4 bases of the junction unmatched. CDR1 SGHAT and CDR2 FQNNGV come from the germline V gene. CDR3 residues: CASSGLGSTDTQYF. The CDR3 nucleotides are TGTGCCAGCAGCGGACTAGGGTCCACAGATACGCAGTATTTT.

This sequence joins TRBV29-1 and TRBJ2-7; no firm D call. Germline V gives CDR1 SQVTM, CDR2 ANQGSEA. The ends were cut back, 7 bases at V and 1 base at J, with 8 bases in the middle. The CDR3 is made up of 11 amino acids. CDR3: CSATQSYEQYF. CDR3 DNA: TGCAGCGCCACACAGTCCTACGAGCAGTACTTC.

The chain carries TRBV7-8 and TRBJ1-2, with 7 nucleotides matching TRBD1. The length of the CDR3 is 13 residues. Per the germline V gene, CDR1 is SGHVS and CDR2 is FQNEAQ. After removal of 5 bases from V and 4 bases from J, the junction contained 4 bases not matched to a gene. The CDR3 here is CASSPDRVYGYTF. The CDR3 DNA sequence: TGTGCCAGCAGCCCCGACAGGGTCTATGGCTACACCTTC.

The J gene is TRBJ2-3, the V gene TRBV7-3; possibly TRBD1 for D (6 bases). Germline V CDR1 and CDR2: SGHTA, FQGTGA. Deletions cut 1 base from V and 6 bases from J, with 8 bases between. CDR3 length: 13 residues. The CDR3: CASSLMGADTQYF. The CDR3 region has the DNA TGTGCCAGCAGCTTAATGGGGGCGGATACGCAGTATTTT.

J is TRBJ2-7 and V is TRBV7-8; a possible D gene is TRBD2 (6 bases). V lost 1 base and J lost 0, with 16 bases in between. This CDR3 has 17 amino acids. Looked up from germline, CDR1 is SGHVS and CDR2 is FQNEAQ. CDR3 protein: CASSLGATRDGSYEQYF. CDR3 in DNA: TGTGCCAGCAGCTTAGGTGCGACTAGAGACGGCTCCTACGAGCAGTACTTC. Complete variable domain (other parts from reference TRBV7-8 and TRBJ2-7): GAGVSQSPRYKVAKRGQDVALRCDPISGHVSLFWYQQALGQGPEFLTYFQNEAQLDKSGLPSDRFFAERPEGSVSTLKIQRTQQEDSAVYLCASSLGATRDGSYEQYFGPGTRLTVT.

In this sample, this clone turned up once. The V and J genes are TRBV28 and TRBJ2-1; 7 bases fit TRBD1. The V segment lost 6 bases and the J segment 0 bases; nucleotides outside the gene matches: 8. Germline CDR1 MDHEN, CDR2 SYDVKM. This CDR3 contains 16 residues. Here the CDR3 DNA reads TGTGCCAGCAGCTCAGGGGGTATCCCCTCCTACAATGAGCAGTTCTTC. The encoded protein is CASSSGGIPSYNEQFF.

In DNA, the CDR3 is TGTGCCACCAGCAGAGACCCTCGGACAGCCTCCTACGAGCAGTACTTC. Protein product: CATSRDPRTASYEQYF. The V call is TRBV15, the J call TRBJ2-7, with D perhaps matching TRBD1 (6 bases). The V gene's germline CDR1 is LNHNV and CDR2 YYDKDF (reference sequence). V was shortened by 0 bases and J by 0 bases, with 12 bases between the two germline ends. The CDR3 is 16 amino acids.

This clone appeared a single time. Germline and junction disagree at one end, which may indicate a read error. The chain joins TRBV9 to TRBJ2-1, with 8 positions matching TRBD1. The CDR3 is 16 residues long. The V gene's germline CDR1 is SGDLS and CDR2 YYNGEE. The CDR3 DNA follows: TGTGCCAGCAGCGTAGGACAGGGGAGCTCCTACAGTGAGCAGTTCTTC. This codes for CASSVGQGSSYSEQFF.

The chain is built from TRBV4-1 and TRBJ2-1; maybe TRBD2 (7 bases). V lost 0 bases and J 9 bases, leaving 18 bases between the germline ends. Germline CDR1 reads MGHRA; CDR2 reads YSYEKL. This CDR3 contains 16 residues. Here the CDR3 reads CASSQDRGEGMGEQFF. The CDR3 DNA follows: TGCGCCAGCAGCCAAGATAGGGGGGAGGGTATGGGTGAGCAGTTCTTC.

The CDR3 region is CASSFGQGMAGAFF. CDR3 DNA sequence: TGTGCCAGCAGCTTCGGACAGGGGATGGCTGGAGCTTTCTTT. The chain recombines TRBV7-2 with TRBJ1-1; 9 bases are shared with TRBD1. This CDR3 region has 14 residues. CDR1 SGHTA and CDR2 FQGNSA come from the germline V gene. The ends lost 3 bases at V and 10 bases at J; junction bases unmatched: 9.

V and J are TRBV6-4 and TRBJ2-2, with 9 bases that match TRBD2. Germline assignment: CDR1 MRHNA and CDR2 SNTAGT. The CDR3 is 17 amino acids. Trimming at V came to 3 bases and at J to 4 bases, leaving 9 bases not matched to a gene. CDR3 sequence reads: CASSDNLRGGATGELFF. The CDR3 region has the DNA TGTGCCAGCAGTGATAATCTTCGCGGGGGGGCCACCGGGGAGCTGTTTTTT.

V is TRBV18 and J is TRBJ1-1, with 8 bases fitting TRBD1. Losses at the gene ends were 3 bases for V and 7 bases for J; bases not matched to a gene: 1. The germline gives CDR1 KGHSH, CDR2 LQKENI. The CDR3 is 12 residues long. The CDR3 nucleotides read TGTGCCAGCTCACCCGACAGGGGTGAAGCTTTCTTT. Translated: CASSPDRGEAFF.

The chain has TRBV28 and TRBJ1-1; D gene ambiguous. Between the trimmed V and J ends, which lost 5 bases and 5 bases, there was a span of 15 bases. Germline values: CDR1 MDHEN, CDR2 SYDVKM. The CDR3 is 14 amino acids. The CDR3 here is CASSPPSTRTEAFF. In DNA, the CDR3 is TGTGCCAGCAGTCCCCCCTCCACGAGGACTGAAGCTTTCTTT.

The genes are TRBV5-1 and TRBJ1-4, with TRBD1 matching 9 bases. The V gene end was trimmed by 5 bases and the J gene end by 8 bases; junction bases not matched to a gene: 7. Germline lookup yields CDR1 SGHRS and CDR2 YFSETQ. There are 14 residues in the CDR3. CDR3 amino acids: CASRPGQGGEKLFF. In nucleotides, the CDR3 is TGCGCCAGCAGGCCGGGACAGGGTGGGGAAAAACTGTTTTTT.

The gene calls are TRBV11-3 and TRBJ2-1, with 10 bases lining up with TRBD2. The V segment lost 1 base and the J segment 3 bases; nucleotides outside the gene matches: 0. CDR3 length: 15 residues. Germline V gene data show CDR1 as SGHNT and CDR2 as YENEEA. CDR3 bases: TGTGCCAGCAGCTTAGCTAGCGGGGGCTACAATGAGCAGTTCTTC. It translates to CASSLASGGYNEQFF.

The chain employs TRBV5-1 and TRBJ1-1; D is possibly TRBD1 (5 bases). This CDR3 comprises 14 residues. Germline V gene lookup returns CDR1 SGHRS and CDR2 YFSETQ. The V gene lost 4 bases and the J gene lost 2 bases, with 12 bases spanning the gap. DNA for the CDR3: TGCGCCAGCAGCCAGATACAGGAAAACACTGAAGCTTTCTTT. It translates to CASSQIQENTEAFF.

The chain is built from TRBV28 and TRBJ2-1, with 11 bases that match TRBD2. The V gene end was trimmed by 5 bases and the J gene end by 5 bases; junction bases not matched to a gene: 5. The CDR3 is made up of 15 amino acids. Germline V gene data show CDR1 as MDHEN and CDR2 as SYDVKM. The DNA of the CDR3 is TGTGCCAGCAGTAATAGCGGGGGGGGAAACAATGAGCAGTTCTTC. This sequence encodes CASSNSGGGNNEQFF.

The CDR3 nucleotides read TGTGCCAGCAGTACACAAGAGACCCAGTACTTC. Its translation: CASSTQETQYF. The chain combines TRBV2 with TRBJ2-5; no definite D call. Germline values: CDR1 SNHLY, CDR2 FYNNEI. Trimming stripped 5 bases from V and 2 bases from J, with 3 bases between. The CDR3 is 11 residues long. Based on the CDR3 plus reference TRBV2 and TRBJ2-5, the full variable domain is EPEVTQTPSHQVTQMGQEVILRCVPISNHLYFYWYRQILGQKVEFLVSFYNNEISEKSEIFDDQFSVERPDGSNFTLKIRSTKLEDSAMYFCASSTQETQYFGPGTRLLVL.

This clone was seen a handful of times. The junction departs from germline at one end; a sequencing error may be responsible. The V gene is TRBV19, the J gene TRBJ1-1, with no clear D. The germline CDR1 and CDR2 sequences are LNHDA and SQIVND (reference sequence). There are 13 residues in the CDR3. The CDR3 nucleotides are TGTGCCACTAGTTTCTCAGGGAACACTGAAGCTTTCTTT. It codes for CATSFSGNTEAFF.

The rearrangement joins TRBV9 to TRBJ2-3, with 8 bases that match TRBD1. J was trimmed by 4 bases and V by 0 bases; bases with no gene match: 7. CDR1 and CDR2 (germline): SGDLS, YYNGEE. CDR3 length: 16 residues. CDR3 amino acids: CASSVADRGGPDTQYF. DNA for the CDR3: TGTGCCAGCAGCGTAGCAGACAGGGGAGGTCCAGATACGCAGTATTTT.

The chain's CDR3 is CASSPTGTHYEQYF. The CDR3 nucleotides are TGTGCCAGCAGTCCAACCGGGACACACTACGAGCAGTACTTC. The genes are TRBV6-4 and TRBJ2-7, with D possibly being TRBD1 (6 bases). Per the germline V gene, CDR1 is MRHNA and CDR2 is SNTAGT. This CDR3 has 14 amino acids. Between the trimmed V and J ends, which lost 5 bases and 3 bases, there was a span of 14 bases.

This clone has a handful of counts. The rearrangement uses TRBV19 and TRBJ2-2; D is uncertain. This CDR3 spans 15 amino acids. The V end was cut by 7 bases, the J end by 4 bases, with 16 bases between. Germline V gene data show CDR1 as LNHDA and CDR2 as SQIVND (reference sequence). The CDR3 loop reads CASNSRSLGTGELFF. CDR3 DNA sequence: TGTGCCAGTAATTCCCGATCTCTAGGCACCGGGGAGCTGTTTTTT.

The rearrangement links TRBV29-1 to TRBJ2-7; 13 bases fit TRBD2. CDR1 is SQVTM, CDR2 ANQGSEA, per germline. This CDR3 comprises 15 residues. V lost 5 bases, J lost 2 bases, and 6 bases stayed unmatched. The CDR3 protein is CSVKAGTSGTYEQYF. In nucleotides, the CDR3 is TGCAGCGTTAAGGCCGGGACTAGCGGGACCTACGAGCAGTACTTC.